This TCR beta chain originates from a study of T cell responses to AZD1222 COVID-19 vaccine. Background on the study: The analysis combined second doses at about 4 or about 12 weeks.

With respect to this clone: The antigen is unknown.

Some clones are missing from TCRdb's copy, which holds only in-frame ones; the method was immunoSEQ multiplex PCR. The repertoire holds 98,000 or so clones, with 80% to 90% as singletons. The CDR3 consists of 15 residues. Findings and caveats of the study: Clonal diversity may have been underestimated in mostly white British donors. Spike-specific TCR repertoires showed rising breadth and depth after two AZD1222 doses.

The clonotype comes from an adult in good health. This chain links TRBV21-1 with TRBJ1-5. TRBV21-1 is recorded as a pseudogene. Sequences were derived from peripheral blood, sampled on day 0 of AZD1222 vaccination. CDR3 nucleotides: TGTGCCAGCAGCCTCGGGAGGACCTCGGGACAGTCCCAGCATTTT. Translated, it gives CASSLGRTSGQSQHF.